A single sample gave rise to the 3 T cell receptor beta chains below, sequenced in a study of immune evolution from preneoplasia to lung adenocarcinoma. The repertoire was sequenced with immunoSEQ multiplex PCR; TCRdb's copy has only in-frame clones and lacks some. The sample includes about 3,200 clones, over 60% of them seen just once. Sequenced input: FFPE adjacent normal lung tissue. These receptors all stem from an older donor with lung adenocarcinoma.

V gene TRBV10-2 combines with J gene TRBJ2-2; 13 positions match TRBD2. Germline V lookup: CDR1 WSHSY, CDR2 SAAADI. V trimming: 6 bases; J trimming: 6 bases; junction bases outside the gene matches: 10. This CDR3 is 17 amino acids long. The CDR3 DNA sequence: TGCGCCAGCAGCGGACTAGCGGGAGAGAGGGAAGCCGGGGAGCTGTTTTTT. Protein product: CASSGLAGEREAGELFF.

The CDR3 coding sequence is TGTGCCAGCAGTTTAAACGGCAACAATCAGCCCCAGCATTTT. This encodes CASSLNGNNQPQHF. This chain joins TRBV27 and TRBJ1-5; D ambiguous. V lost 2 bases to trimming and J lost 3 bases, with 8 bases between them. This CDR3 is built from 14 residues. The germline CDR1 and CDR2 sequences are MNHEY and SMNVEV (reference sequence).

The chain couples TRBV6-1 to TRBJ2-3, with 7 bases aligning to TRBD2. Trimming took 8 bases from V and 3 from J; bases not matched to a gene: 8. The CDR3 is made up of 14 amino acids. Germline V gene sequence: CDR1 MNHNS, CDR2 SASEGT. This CDR3 is CASEPGRGTDTQYF. CDR3 bases: TGTGCCAGCGAACCCGGGCGGGGGACAGATACGCAGTATTTT.